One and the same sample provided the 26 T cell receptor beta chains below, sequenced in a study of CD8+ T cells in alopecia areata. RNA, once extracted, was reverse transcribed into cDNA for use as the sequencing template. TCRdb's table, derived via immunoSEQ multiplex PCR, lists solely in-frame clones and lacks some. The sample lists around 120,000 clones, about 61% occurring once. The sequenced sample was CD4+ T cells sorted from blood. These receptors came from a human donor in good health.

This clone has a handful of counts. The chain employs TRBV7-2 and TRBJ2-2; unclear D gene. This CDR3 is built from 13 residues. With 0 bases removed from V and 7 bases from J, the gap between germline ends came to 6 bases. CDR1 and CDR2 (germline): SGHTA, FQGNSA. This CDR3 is CASSLARDGELFF. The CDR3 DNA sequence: TGTGCCAGCAGCTTAGCTAGAGACGGGGAGCTGTTTTTT.

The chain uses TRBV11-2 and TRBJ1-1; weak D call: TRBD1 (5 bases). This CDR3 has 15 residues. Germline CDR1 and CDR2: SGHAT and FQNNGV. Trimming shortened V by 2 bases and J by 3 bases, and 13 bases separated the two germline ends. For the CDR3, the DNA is TGTGCCAGCAGCTTAAGGCCAGGGTGGGACACTGAAGCTTTCTTT. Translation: CASSLRPGWDTEAFF.

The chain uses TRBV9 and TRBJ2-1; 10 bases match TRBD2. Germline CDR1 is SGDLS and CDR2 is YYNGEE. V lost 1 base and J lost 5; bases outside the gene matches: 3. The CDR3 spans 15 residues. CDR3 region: CASSVRAGGNNEQFF. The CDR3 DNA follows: TGTGCCAGCAGCGTAAGAGCGGGGGGGAACAATGAGCAGTTCTTC. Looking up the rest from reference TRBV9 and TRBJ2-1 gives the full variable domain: DSGVTQTPKHLITATGQRVTLRCSPRSGDLSVYWYQQSLDQGLQFLIQYYNGEERAKGNILERFSAQQFPDLHSELNLSSLELGDSALYFCASSVRAGGNNEQFFGPGTRLTVL.

The CDR3 nucleotides read TGTGCCTGGCGGGATTGGGGCCGGGACTCAGGAGGAGATACGCAGTATTTT. It encodes CAWRDWGRDSGGDTQYF. The chain recombines TRBV30 with TRBJ2-3; D is possibly TRBD2 (6 bases). Trimming pared 5 bases from V and 5 bases from J, leaving 26 bases between. The CDR3 runs to 17 residues. Germline V gene sequence: CDR1 GTSNPN, CDR2 SVGIG (reference sequence).

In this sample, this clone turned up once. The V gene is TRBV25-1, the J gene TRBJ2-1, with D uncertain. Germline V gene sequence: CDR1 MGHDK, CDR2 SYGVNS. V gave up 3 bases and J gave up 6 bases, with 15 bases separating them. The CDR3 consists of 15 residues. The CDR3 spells CASSDPVYGINEQFF. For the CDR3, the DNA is TGTGCCAGCAGTGACCCGGTATATGGTATCAATGAGCAGTTCTTC.

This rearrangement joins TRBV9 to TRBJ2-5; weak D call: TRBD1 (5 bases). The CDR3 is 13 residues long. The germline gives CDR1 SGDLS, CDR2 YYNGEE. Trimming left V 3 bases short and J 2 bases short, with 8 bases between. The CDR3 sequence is CASSGQSQETQYF. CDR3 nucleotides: TGTGCCAGCAGCGGACAGTCGCAAGAGACCCAGTACTTC. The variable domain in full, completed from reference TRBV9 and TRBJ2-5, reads DSGVTQTPKHLITATGQRVTLRCSPRSGDLSVYWYQQSLDQGLQFLIQYYNGEERAKGNILERFSAQQFPDLHSELNLSSLELGDSALYFCASSGQSQETQYFGPGTRLLVL.

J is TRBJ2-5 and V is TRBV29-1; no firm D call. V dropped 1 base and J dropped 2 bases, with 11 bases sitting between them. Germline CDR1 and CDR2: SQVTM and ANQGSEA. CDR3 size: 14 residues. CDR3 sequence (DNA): TGCAGCGTTGAAGGGGAAAGGGTGCAAGAGACCCAGTACTTC. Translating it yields CSVEGERVQETQYF.

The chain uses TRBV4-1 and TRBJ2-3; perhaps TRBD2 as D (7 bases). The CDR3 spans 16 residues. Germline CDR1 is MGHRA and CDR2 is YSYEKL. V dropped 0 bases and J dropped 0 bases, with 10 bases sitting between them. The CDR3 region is CASSQEGGASTDTQYF. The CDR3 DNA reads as TGCGCCAGCAGCCAAGAGGGGGGGGCGAGCACAGATACGCAGTATTTT.

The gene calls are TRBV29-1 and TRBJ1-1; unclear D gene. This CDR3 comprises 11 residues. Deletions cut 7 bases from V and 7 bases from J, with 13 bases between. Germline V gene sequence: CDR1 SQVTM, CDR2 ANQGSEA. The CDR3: CSASVKFEAFF. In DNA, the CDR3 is TGCAGCGCCAGCGTTAAGTTTGAAGCTTTCTTT. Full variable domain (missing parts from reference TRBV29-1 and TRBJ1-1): SAVISQKPSRDICQRGTSLTIQCQVDSQVTMMFWYRQQPGQSLTLIATANQGSEATYESGFVIDKFPISRPNLTFSTLTVSNMSPEDSSIYLCSASVKFEAFFGQGTRLTVV.

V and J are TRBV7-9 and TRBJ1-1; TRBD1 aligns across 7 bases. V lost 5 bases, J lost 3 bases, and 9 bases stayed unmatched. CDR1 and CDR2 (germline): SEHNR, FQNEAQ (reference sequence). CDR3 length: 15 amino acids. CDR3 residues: CASSIQGGIYTEAFF. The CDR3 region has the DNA TGTGCCAGCAGCATCCAGGGGGGGATTTACACTGAAGCTTTCTTT.

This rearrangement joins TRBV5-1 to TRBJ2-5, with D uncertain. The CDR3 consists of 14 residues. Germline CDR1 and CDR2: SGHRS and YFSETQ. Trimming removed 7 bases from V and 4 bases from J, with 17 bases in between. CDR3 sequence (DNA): TGCGCCAGCGGCCCACTTGGTTCAGGAGAGACCCAGTACTTC. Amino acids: CASGPLGSGETQYF. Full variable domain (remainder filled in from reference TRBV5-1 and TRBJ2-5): KAGVTQTPRYLIKTRGQQVTLSCSPISGHRSVSWYQQTPGQGLQFLFEYFSETQRNKGNFPGRFSGRQFSNSRSEMNVSTLELGDSALYLCASGPLGSGETQYFGPGTRLLVL.

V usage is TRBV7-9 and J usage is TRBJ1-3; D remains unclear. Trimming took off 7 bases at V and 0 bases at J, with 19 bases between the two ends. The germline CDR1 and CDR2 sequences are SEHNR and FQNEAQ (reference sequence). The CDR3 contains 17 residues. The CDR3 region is CASTPRTGSNSGNTIYF. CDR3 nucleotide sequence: TGTGCCAGCACTCCTAGGACGGGGTCAAACTCTGGAAACACCATATATTTT. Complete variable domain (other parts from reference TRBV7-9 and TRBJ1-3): DTGVSQNPRHKITKRGQNVTFRCDPISEHNRLYWYRQTLGQGPEFLTYFQNEAQLEKSRLLSDRFSAERPKGSFSTLEIQRTEQGDSAMYLCASTPRTGSNSGNTIYFGEGSWLTVV.

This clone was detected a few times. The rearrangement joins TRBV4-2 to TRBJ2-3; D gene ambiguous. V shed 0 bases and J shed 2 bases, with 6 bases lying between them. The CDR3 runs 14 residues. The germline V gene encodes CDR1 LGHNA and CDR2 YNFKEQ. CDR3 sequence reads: CASSQDQYTDTQYF. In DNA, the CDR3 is TGTGCCAGCAGCCAAGATCAATACACAGATACGCAGTATTTT.

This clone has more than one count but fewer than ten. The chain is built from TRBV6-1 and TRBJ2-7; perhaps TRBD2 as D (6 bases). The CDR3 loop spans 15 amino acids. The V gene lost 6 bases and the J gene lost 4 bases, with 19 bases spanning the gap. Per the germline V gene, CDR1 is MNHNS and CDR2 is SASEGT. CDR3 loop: CASRRDSQPPYEQYF. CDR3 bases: TGTGCCAGCAGACGGGACTCCCAACCCCCGTACGAGCAGTACTTC.

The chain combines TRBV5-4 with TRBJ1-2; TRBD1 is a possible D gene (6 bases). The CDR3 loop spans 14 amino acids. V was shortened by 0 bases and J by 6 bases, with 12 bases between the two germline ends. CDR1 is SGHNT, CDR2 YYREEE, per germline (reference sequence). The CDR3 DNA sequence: TGTGCCAGCAGCTTGGCCACAGGGAAAAATGGCTACACCTTC. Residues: CASSLATGKNGYTF.

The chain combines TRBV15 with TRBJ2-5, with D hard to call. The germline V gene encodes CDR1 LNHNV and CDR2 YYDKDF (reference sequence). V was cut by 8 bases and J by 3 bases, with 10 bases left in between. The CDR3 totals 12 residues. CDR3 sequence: CATAYGEETQYF. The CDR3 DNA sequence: TGTGCCACCGCCTATGGCGAAGAGACCCAGTACTTC. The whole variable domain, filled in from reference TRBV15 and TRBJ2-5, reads DAMVIQNPRYQVTQFGKPVTLSCSQTLNHNVMYWYQQKSSQAPKLLFHYYDKDFNNEADTPDNFQSRRPNTSFCFLDIRSPGLGDTAMYLCATAYGEETQYFGPGTRLLVL.

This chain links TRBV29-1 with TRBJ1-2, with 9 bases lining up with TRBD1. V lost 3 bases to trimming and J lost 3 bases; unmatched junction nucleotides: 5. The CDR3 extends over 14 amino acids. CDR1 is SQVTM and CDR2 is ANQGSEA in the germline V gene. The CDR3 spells CSVEGQGWDYGYTF. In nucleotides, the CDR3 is TGCAGCGTTGAGGGACAGGGCTGGGACTATGGCTACACCTTC.

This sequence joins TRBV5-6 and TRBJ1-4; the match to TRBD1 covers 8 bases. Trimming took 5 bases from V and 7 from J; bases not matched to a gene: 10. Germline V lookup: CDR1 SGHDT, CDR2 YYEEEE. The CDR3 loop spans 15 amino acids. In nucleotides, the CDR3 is TGTGCCAGCAGTTTTGACAGGGGAGCAGGTGAAAAACTGTTTTTT. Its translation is CASSFDRGAGEKLFF. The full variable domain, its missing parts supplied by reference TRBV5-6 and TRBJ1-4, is DAGVTQSPTHLIKTRGQQVTLRCSPKSGHDTVSWYQQALGQGPQFIFQYYEEEERQRGNFPDRFSGHQFPNYSSELNVNALLLGDSALYLCASSFDRGAGEKLFFGSGTQLSVL.

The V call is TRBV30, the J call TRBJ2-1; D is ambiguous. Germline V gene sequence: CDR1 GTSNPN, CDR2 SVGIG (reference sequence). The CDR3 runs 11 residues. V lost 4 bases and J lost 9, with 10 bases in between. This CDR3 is CAWTPRAEQFF. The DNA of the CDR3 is TGTGCCTGGACTCCCCGCGCTGAGCAGTTCTTC.

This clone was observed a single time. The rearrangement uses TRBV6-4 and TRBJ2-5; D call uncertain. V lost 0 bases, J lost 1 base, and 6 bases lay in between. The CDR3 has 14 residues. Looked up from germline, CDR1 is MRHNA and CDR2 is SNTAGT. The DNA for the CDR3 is TGTGCCAGCAGTGACTCTCACGGCCAAGAGACCCAGTACTTC. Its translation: CASSDSHGQETQYF.

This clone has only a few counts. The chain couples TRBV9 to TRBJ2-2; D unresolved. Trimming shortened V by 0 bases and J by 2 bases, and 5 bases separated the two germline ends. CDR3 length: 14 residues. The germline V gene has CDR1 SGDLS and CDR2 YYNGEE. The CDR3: CASSVADNTGELFF. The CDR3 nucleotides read TGTGCCAGCAGCGTAGCTGACAACACCGGGGAGCTGTTTTTT.

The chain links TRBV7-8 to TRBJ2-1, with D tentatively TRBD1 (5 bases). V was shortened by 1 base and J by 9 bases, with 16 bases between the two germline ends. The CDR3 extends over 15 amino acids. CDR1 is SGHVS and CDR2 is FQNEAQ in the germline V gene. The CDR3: CASSLGGYSTGEQFF. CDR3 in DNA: TGTGCCAGCAGCTTAGGGGGCTATTCTACAGGTGAGCAGTTCTTC.

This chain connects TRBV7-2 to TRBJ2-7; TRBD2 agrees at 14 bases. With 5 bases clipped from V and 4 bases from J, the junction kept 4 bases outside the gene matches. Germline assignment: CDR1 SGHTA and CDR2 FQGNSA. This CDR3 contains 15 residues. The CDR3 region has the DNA TGTGCCAGCAGCCAGACTAGCGGGGGGGTGTACGAGCAGTACTTC. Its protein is CASSQTSGGVYEQYF.

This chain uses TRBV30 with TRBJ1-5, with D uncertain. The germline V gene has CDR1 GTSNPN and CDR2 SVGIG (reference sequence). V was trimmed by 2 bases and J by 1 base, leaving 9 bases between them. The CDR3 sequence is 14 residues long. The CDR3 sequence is CAWSSWGSNQPQHF. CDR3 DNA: TGTGCCTGGAGTAGTTGGGGAAGCAATCAGCCCCAGCATTTT.

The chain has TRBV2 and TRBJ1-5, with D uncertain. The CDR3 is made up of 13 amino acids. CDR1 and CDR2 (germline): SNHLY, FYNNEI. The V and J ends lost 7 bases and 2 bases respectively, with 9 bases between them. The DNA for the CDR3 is TGTGCCAGCAAGAACCAGGGCAATCAGCCCCAGCATTTT. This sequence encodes CASKNQGNQPQHF. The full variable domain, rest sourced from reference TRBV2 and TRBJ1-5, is EPEVTQTPSHQVTQMGQEVILRCVPISNHLYFYWYRQILGQKVEFLVSFYNNEISEKSEIFDDQFSVERPDGSNFTLKIRSTKLEDSAMYFCASKNQGNQPQHFGDGTRLSIL.

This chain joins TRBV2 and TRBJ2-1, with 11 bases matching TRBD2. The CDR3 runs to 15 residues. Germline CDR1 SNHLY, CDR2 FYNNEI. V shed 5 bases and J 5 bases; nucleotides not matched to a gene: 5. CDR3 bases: TGTGCCAGCAGTCCTGAGACTAGCGGGAACAATGAGCAGTTCTTC. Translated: CASSPETSGNNEQFF. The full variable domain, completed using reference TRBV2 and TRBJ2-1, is EPEVTQTPSHQVTQMGQEVILRCVPISNHLYFYWYRQILGQKVEFLVSFYNNEISEKSEIFDDQFSVERPDGSNFTLKIRSTKLEDSAMYFCASSPETSGNNEQFFGPGTRLTVL.